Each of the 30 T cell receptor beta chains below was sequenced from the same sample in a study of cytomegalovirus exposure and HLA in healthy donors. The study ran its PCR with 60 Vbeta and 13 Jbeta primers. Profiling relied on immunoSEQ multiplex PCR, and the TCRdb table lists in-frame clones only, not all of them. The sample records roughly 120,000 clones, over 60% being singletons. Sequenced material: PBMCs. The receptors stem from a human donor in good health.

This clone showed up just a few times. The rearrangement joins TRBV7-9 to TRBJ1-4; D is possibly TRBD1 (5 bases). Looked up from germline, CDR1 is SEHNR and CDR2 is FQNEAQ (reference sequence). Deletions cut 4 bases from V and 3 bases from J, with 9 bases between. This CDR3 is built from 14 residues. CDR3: CASSWEGPNEKLFF. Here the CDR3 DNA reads TGTGCCAGCAGCTGGGAGGGACCTAATGAAAAACTGTTTTTT.

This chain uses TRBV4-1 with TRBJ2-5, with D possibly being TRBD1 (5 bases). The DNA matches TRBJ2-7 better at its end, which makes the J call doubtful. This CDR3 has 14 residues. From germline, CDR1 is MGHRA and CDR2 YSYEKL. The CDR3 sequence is CASSQGSGLYEQYF. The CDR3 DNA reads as TGCGCCAGCAGCCAAGGGTCAGGGCTCTACGAGCAGTACTTC.

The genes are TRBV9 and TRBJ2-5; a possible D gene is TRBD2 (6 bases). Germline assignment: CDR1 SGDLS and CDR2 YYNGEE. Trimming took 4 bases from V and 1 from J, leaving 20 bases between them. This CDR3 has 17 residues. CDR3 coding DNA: TGTGCCAGCAGCCACTCCTATGTACTAGCTTCCCAAGAGACCCAGTACTTC. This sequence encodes CASSHSYVLASQETQYF.

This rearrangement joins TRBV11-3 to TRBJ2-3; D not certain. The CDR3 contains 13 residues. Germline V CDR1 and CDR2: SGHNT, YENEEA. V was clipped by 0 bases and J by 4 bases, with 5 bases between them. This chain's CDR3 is CASSLEQADTQYF. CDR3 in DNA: TGTGCCAGCAGCTTAGAACAAGCAGATACGCAGTATTTT. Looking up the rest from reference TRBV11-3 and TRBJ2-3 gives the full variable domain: EAGVVQSPRYKIIEKKQPVAFWCNPISGHNTLYWYLQNLGQGPELLIRYENEEAVDDSQLPKDRFSAERLKGVDSTLKIQPAELGDSAVYLCASSLEQADTQYFGPGTRLTVL.

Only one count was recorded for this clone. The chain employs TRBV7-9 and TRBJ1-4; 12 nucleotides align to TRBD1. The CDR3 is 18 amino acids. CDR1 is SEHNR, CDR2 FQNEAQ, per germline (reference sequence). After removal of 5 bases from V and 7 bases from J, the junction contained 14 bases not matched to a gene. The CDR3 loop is CASSPPLGQGAGGEKLFF. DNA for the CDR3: TGTGCCAGCAGCCCCCCCCTGGGACAGGGGGCAGGCGGTGAAAAACTGTTTTTT.

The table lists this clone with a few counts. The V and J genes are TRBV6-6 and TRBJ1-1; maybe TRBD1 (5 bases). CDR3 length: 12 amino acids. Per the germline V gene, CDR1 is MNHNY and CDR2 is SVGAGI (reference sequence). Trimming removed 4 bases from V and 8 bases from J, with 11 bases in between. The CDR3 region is CASSLGGAEAFF. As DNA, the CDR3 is TGTGCCAGCAGTTTGGGAGGGGCAGAAGCTTTCTTT.

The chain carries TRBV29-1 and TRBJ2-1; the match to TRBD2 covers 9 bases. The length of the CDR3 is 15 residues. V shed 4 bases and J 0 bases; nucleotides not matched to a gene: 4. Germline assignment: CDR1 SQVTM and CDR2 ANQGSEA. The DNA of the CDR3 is TGCAGCGTTGGGGCGGGGGGGCCCTCCTACAATGAGCAGTTCTTC. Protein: CSVGAGGPSYNEQFF.

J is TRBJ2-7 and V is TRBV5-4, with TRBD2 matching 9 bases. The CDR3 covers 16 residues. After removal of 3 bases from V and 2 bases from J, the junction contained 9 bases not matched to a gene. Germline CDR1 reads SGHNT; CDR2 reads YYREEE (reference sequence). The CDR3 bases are TGTGCCAGCAGCTCCCCTCTGAGCGGGGGGACCTACGAGCAGTACTTC. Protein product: CASSSPLSGGTYEQYF.

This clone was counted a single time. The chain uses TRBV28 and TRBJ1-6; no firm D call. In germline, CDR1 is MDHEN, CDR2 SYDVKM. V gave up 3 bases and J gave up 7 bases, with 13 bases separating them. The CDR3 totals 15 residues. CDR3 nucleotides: TGTGCCAGCAGTTTTCCCATGAGATTGAATTCACCCCTCCACTTT. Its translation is CASSFPMRLNSPLHF.

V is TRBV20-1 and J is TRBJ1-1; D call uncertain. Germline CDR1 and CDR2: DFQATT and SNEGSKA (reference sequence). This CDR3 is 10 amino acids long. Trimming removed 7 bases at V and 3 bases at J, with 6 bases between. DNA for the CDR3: TGCAGTGTCACGGACACTGAAGCTTTCTTT. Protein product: CSVTDTEAFF.

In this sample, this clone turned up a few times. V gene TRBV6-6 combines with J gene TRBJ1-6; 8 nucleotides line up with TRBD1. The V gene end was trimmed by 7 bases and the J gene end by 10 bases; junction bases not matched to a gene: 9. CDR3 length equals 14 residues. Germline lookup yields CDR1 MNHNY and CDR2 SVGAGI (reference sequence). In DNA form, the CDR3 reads TGTGCCAGCACCGAGACAGGGGAGGGATCACCCCTCCACTTT. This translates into CASTETGEGSPLHF.

The chain's CDR3 is CAIQGLYGYTF. The CDR3, as DNA: TGTGCCATCCAGGGGCTCTATGGCTACACCTTC. The genes are TRBV28 and TRBJ1-2; the D gene is possibly TRBD1 (6 bases). CDR3 length equals 11 residues. Trimming took off 10 bases at V and 4 bases at J, with 10 bases between the two ends. CDR1 is MDHEN and CDR2 is SYDVKM in the germline V gene.

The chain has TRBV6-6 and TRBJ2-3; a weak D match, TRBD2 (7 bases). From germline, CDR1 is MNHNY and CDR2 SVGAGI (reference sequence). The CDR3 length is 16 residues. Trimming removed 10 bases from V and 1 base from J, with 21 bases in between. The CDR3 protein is CATTEAGGGRTDTQYF. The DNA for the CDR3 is TGTGCCACCACCGAGGCTGGCGGGGGCCGCACAGATACGCAGTATTTT.

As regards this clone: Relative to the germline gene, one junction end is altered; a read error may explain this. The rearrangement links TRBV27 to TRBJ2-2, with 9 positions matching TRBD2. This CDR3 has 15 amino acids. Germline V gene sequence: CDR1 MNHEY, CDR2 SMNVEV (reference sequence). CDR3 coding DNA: TGTGCCAGCAGGTATAGCGGGGGCGGCACCGGGGGGCTGTTTTTT. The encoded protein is CASRYSGGGTGGLFF.

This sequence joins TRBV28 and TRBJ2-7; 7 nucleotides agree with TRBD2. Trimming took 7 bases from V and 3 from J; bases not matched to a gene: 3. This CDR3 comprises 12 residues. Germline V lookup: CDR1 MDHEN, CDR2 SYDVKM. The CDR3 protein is CASTGTNYEQYF. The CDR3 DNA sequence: TGTGCCAGCACCGGGACTAACTACGAGCAGTACTTC.

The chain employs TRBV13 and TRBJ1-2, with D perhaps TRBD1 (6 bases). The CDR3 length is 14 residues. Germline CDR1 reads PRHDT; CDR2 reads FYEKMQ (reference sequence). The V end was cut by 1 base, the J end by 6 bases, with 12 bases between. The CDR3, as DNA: TGTGCCAGCAGCTTAGCAGGGGCAGGCCATGGCTACACCTTC. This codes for CASSLAGAGHGYTF.

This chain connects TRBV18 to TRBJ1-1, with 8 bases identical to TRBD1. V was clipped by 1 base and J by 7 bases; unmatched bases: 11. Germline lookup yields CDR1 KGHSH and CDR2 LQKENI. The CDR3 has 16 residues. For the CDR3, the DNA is TGTGCCAGCTCACCACTATTAACCCGCGGGACAGGTGAAGCTTTCTTT. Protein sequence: CASSPLLTRGTGEAFF.

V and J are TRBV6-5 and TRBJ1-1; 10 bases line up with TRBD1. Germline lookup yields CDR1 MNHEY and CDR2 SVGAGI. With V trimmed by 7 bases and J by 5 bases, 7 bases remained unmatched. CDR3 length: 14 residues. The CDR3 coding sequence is TGTGCCAGCACGGCGGGACAGGGGAGGACTGAAGCTTTCTTT. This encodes CASTAGQGRTEAFF.

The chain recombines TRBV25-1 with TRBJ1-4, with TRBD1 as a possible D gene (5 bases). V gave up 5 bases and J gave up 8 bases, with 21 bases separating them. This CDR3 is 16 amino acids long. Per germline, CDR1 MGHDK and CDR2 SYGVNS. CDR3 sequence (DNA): TGTGCCAGCAGTACATACCTGGGGGGAGGGGACGAAAAACTGTTTTTT. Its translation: CASSTYLGGGDEKLFF.

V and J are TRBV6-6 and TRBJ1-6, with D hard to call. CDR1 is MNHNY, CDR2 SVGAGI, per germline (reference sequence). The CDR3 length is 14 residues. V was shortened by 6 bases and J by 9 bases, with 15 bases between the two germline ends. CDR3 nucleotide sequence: TGTGCCAGCAGCCCCCCGCCGGCGGGTTCACCCCTCCACTTT. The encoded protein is CASSPPPAGSPLHF.

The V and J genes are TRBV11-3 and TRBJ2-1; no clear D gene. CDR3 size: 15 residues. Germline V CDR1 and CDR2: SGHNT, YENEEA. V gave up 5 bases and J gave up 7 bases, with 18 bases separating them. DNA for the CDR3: TGTGCCAGCAGCATCGAGCAGGCGAGTATAAATGAGCAGTTCTTC. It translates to CASSIEQASINEQFF.

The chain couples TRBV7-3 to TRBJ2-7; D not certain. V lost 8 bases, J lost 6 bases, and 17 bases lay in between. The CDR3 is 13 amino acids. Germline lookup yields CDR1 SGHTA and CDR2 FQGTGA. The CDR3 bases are TGTGCCAGCGCGACGGCATCGGCAGGCGAGCAGTACTTC. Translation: CASATASAGEQYF. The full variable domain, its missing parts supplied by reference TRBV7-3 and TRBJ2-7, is GAGVSQTPSNKVTEKGKYVELRCDPISGHTALYWYRQSLGQGPEFLIYFQGTGAADDSGLPNDRFFAVRPEGSVSTLKIQRTERGDSAVYLCASATASAGEQYFGPGTRLTVT.

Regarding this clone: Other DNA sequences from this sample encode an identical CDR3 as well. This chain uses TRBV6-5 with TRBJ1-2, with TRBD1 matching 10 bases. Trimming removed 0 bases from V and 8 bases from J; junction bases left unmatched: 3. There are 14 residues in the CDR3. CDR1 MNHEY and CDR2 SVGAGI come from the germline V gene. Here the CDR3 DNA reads TGTGCCAGCAGTTACTCGGGACAGGGGAGCGGCTACACCTTC. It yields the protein CASSYSGQGSGYTF.

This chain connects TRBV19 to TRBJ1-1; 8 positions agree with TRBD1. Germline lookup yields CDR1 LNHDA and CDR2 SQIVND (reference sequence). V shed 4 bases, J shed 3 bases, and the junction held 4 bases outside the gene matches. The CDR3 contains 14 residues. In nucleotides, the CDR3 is TGTGCCAGTAGTACGGACAGGGTGGACACTGAAGCTTTCTTT. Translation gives CASSTDRVDTEAFF.

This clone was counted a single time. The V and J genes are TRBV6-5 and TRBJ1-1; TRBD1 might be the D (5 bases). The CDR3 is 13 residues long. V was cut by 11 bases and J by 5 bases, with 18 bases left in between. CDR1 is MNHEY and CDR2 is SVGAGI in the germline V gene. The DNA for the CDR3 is TGTGCCTCCCGGGGGACCCTGGGAACTGAAGCTTTCTTT. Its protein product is CASRGTLGTEAFF.

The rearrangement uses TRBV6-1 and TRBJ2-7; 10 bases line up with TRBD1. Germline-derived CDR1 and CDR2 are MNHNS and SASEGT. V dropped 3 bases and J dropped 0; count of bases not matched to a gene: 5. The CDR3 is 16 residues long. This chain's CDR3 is CASSEEGQGYSYEQYF. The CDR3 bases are TGTGCCAGCAGTGAGGAGGGACAGGGGTACTCCTACGAGCAGTACTTC.

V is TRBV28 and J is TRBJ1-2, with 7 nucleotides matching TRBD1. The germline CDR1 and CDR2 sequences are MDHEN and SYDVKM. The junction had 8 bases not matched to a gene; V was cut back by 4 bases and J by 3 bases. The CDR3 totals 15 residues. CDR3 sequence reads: CASSSPTGRYYGYTF. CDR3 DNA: TGTGCCAGCAGTTCCCCGACAGGGAGGTACTATGGCTACACCTTC.

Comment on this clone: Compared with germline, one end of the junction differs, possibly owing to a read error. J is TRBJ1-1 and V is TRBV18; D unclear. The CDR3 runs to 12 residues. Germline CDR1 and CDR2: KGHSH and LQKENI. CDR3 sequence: CASPPSGTEAFF. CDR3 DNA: TGTGCCAGCCCACCCAGCGGGACTGAAGCTTTCTTT.

The CDR3 reads CASGDRGNHLYGYTF. The CDR3 DNA reads as TGTGCCAGCGGCGACAGGGGAAACCATCTCTATGGCTACACCTTC. This chain joins TRBV2 and TRBJ1-2, with 8 bases matching TRBD1. V shed 8 bases and J 4 bases; nucleotides not matched to a gene: 12. Germline V gives CDR1 SNHLY, CDR2 FYNNEI. The CDR3 runs to 15 residues.

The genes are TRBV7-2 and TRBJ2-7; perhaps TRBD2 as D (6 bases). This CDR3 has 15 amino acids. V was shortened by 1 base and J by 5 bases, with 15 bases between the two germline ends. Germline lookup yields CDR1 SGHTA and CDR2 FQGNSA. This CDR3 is CASSLETSPMDEQYF. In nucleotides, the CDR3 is TGTGCCAGCAGCTTAGAAACTAGCCCCATGGACGAGCAGTACTTC.